The rows below give T cell receptor beta chains drawn from one sample of a study of early T cells in non-severe SARS-CoV-2 infection. TCRdb re-derived calls from the 5' RACE reads in MiXCR, one entry per CDR3 protein. Of 30,000 to 45,000 distinct CDR3 sequences detected, 5% to 6.5% appear once; the ten largest clones hold roughly 29%. Sequencing input: whole blood. The receptors derive from an adult who was a healthcare worker with PCR-confirmed SARS-CoV-2 infection or an uninfected control (not recorded which). Each CDR3 is given with its conserved first and last residue. A D gene is named only where the DNA matches it firmly. Clone size, where shown, is once, few, many, or a class for clones that have expanded.

d_gene	len	v_gene	abundance	j_gene	CDR3aa	CDR3nt
.	15	TRBV7-3	many	TRBJ2-1	CASSPRAGPPYEQFF	TGTGCCAGCAGCCCAAGGGCGGGCCCCCCGTATGAGCAGTTCTTC
.	14	TRBV20-1	many	TRBJ1-4	CSAAQGAGEEKLFF	TGCAGTGCGGCCCAGGGCGCAGGGGAGGAAAAACTGTTTTTT
.	14	TRBV7-2	many	TRBJ2-7	CASSLARQAYEQYF	TGTGCCAGCAGCTTAGCCAGACAGGCCTACGAGCAGTACTTC
.	16	TRBV9	few	TRBJ1-3	CASSLRGGQGGNTIYF	TGTGCCAGCAGCCTCCGAGGGGGGCAGGGTGGAAACACCATATATTTT
TRBD2	16	TRBV5-5	many	TRBJ2-5	CASSRTGTSGTETQYF	TGTGCCAGCAGCCGAACCGGGACTAGCGGGACGGAGACCCAGTACTTC
.	14	TRBV7-9	many	TRBJ1-2	CASSVQGSGHGYTF	TGTGCCAGCAGCGTTCAGGGTTCTGGGCATGGCTACACCTTC
.	12	TRBV20-1	large	TRBJ2-7	CSASREKDEQYF	TGCAGTGCTAGCCGGGAGAAGGATGAGCAGTACTTC
.	14	TRBV18	many	TRBJ2-4	CASSPQGNKNIQYF	TGTGCCAGCTCACCACAGGGAAACAAAAACATTCAGTACTTC
TRBD2	16	TRBV15	few	TRBJ2-7	CVTSTGPGTIYYEQYF	TGTGTCACCAGCACCGGTCCCGGGACTATCTACTACGAGCAGTACTTC
.	17	TRBV10-3	.	TRBJ2-5	CAISSPTAGTSKETQYF	TGTGCCATCAGTTCTCCCACCGCCGGGACAAGCAAAGAGACCCAGTACTTC
.	15	TRBV3-2	.	TRBJ2-1	CASSQDLLGGDEQFF	TGTGCCAGCAGCCAAGATCTTCTGGGGGGCGATGAGCAGTTCTTC
.	14	TRBV7-9	many	TRBJ2-5	CASSPAREEETQYF	TGTGCCAGCAGCCCCGCCCGGGAAGAAGAGACCCAGTACTTC
TRBD1	15	TRBV9	many	TRBJ2-3	CASSSGTVGGDTQYF	TGTGCCAGCAGCTCCGGGACAGTCGGCGGGGATACGCAGTATTTT
TRBD2	15	TRBV2	.	TRBJ2-1	CASIRPSGANNEQFF	TGTGCCAGCATTAGGCCTAGCGGGGCCAACAATGAGCAGTTCTTC
TRBD2	17	TRBV11-3	many	TRBJ2-1	CASSPQGLAGMGNEQFF	TGTGCCAGCAGCCCGCAGGGACTAGCGGGAATGGGTAACGAGCAGTTCTTC
.	13	TRBV3-1	few	TRBJ1-2	CASSQVRNYGYTF	TGTGCCAGCAGCCAAGTGCGAAACTATGGCTACACCTTC
.	13	TRBV11-3	few	TRBJ1-1	CASSFRKNTEVFF	TGTGCCAGCAGCTTCAGGAAGAACACTGAAGTTTTCTTT
.	13	TRBV12-3/TRBV12-4	few	TRBJ2-3	CASSLVGTDTQYF	TGTGCCAGCAGTTTGGTAGGCACAGATACGCAGTATTTT
TRBD1	14	TRBV19	few	TRBJ2-7	CASRKTGTSHEQYF	TGTGCCAGTAGGAAGACAGGGACCAGCCACGAGCAGTACTTC
TRBD2	16	TRBV24-1	many	TRBJ2-1	CATSVLTSGRAREQFF	TGTGCCACCAGTGTTTTGACTAGCGGGAGGGCCAGAGAGCAGTTCTTC
.	12	TRBV30	few	TRBJ1-1	CAWAPRGTEAFF	TGTGCCTGGGCGCCGCGCGGGACTGAAGCTTTCTTT
.	13	TRBV28	.	TRBJ2-5	CASSWLLRETQYF	TGTGCCAGCAGTTGGCTCCTGAGGGAGACCCAGTACTTC
TRBD1	13	TRBV27	many	TRBJ1-5	CATADRPYQPQHF	TGTGCCACCGCGGACAGGCCCTATCAGCCCCAGCATTTT
.	15	TRBV4-2	few	TRBJ1-6	CASSQEPGEDSPLHF	TGTGCCAGCAGCCAAGAACCAGGGGAGGATTCACCCCTCCACTTT
TRBD1	15	TRBV19	many	TRBJ2-3	CASSIGTVSTDTQYF	TGTGCCAGTAGTATCGGGACAGTTAGCACAGATACGCAGTATTTT
.	15	TRBV6-6	few	TRBJ2-1	CASSYVSRSGDEQFF	TGTGCCAGCAGTTACGTGAGTAGATCTGGCGATGAGCAGTTCTTC
.	17	TRBV28	many	TRBJ2-3	CASRPTGPDSGTDTQYF	TGTGCCAGCAGACCTACCGGCCCCGATAGCGGCACAGATACGCAGTATTTT
TRBD1	18	TRBV7-9	few	TRBJ2-1	CASSLRATRTGGHNEQFF	TGTGCCAGCAGCTTACGTGCAACGAGGACAGGGGGCCACAATGAGCAGTTCTTC
.	15	TRBV5-6	many	TRBJ2-5	CASSFEGGGIETQYF	TGTGCCAGCAGCTTCGAGGGAGGGGGAATCGAGACCCAGTACTTC
TRBD1	12	TRBV20-1	many	TRBJ2-3	CSASPGQGTQYF	TGCAGTGCTTCCCCAGGACAGGGGACGCAGTATTTT
.	13	TRBV7-2	many	TRBJ2-5	CASSPGVFETQYF	TGTGCCAGCAGCCCTGGGGTATTCGAGACCCAGTACTTC
TRBD2	16	TRBV20-1	few	TRBJ2-3	CSARDSGSGRPDTQYF	TGCAGTGCTAGAGATTCGGGTAGCGGGAGGCCCGATACGCAGTATTTT
TRBD2	18	TRBV3-1	.	TRBJ2-1	CASSQDGVGGLAHHEQFF	TGTGCCAGCAGCCAAGATGGCGTCGGGGGACTAGCCCATCATGAGCAGTTCTTC
.	14	TRBV20-1	few	TRBJ1-4	CSASIGRLNEKLFF	TGCAGTGCCTCGATCGGACGGTTGAATGAAAAACTGTTTTTT
TRBD1	15	TRBV6-2/TRBV6-3	many	TRBJ2-7	CASSRTGTGAREQYF	TGTGCCAGCAGCCGGACCGGGACAGGGGCGAGGGAGCAGTACTTC
.	13	TRBV19	.	TRBJ2-1	CASSSAAYNEQFF	TGTGCCAGTAGTTCAGCTGCCTACAATGAGCAGTTCTTC
.	14	TRBV4-1	many	TRBJ2-3	CASSPTSITDTQYF	TGCGCCAGCAGTCCTACTAGCATCACAGATACGCAGTATTTT
.	13	TRBV7-3	many	TRBJ2-2	CASSYTPTGELFF	TGTGCCAGCAGCTACACTCCCACCGGGGAGCTGTTTTTT
TRBD1	19	TRBV12-5	many	TRBJ1-1	CASGLAPGTLGQRNTEAFF	TGTGCTAGTGGTTTGGCTCCTGGGACGCTGGGACAGCGGAACACTGAAGCTTTCTTT
.	13	TRBV5-1	few	TRBJ2-3	CASSFASTDTQYF	TGCGCCAGCAGCTTTGCTAGCACAGATACGCAGTATTTT
.	13	TRBV7-3	many	TRBJ2-1	CASGGDGFNEQFF	TGTGCCAGCGGAGGGGACGGATTCAATGAGCAGTTCTTC
.	13	TRBV2	.	TRBJ2-1	CASRIGQYNEQFF	TGTGCCAGCAGAATCGGACAGTACAATGAGCAGTTCTTC
TRBD2	14	TRBV7-2	many	TRBJ2-5	CASSLARGEETQYF	TGTGCCAGCAGCTTAGCGCGGGGGGAGGAGACCCAGTACTTC
.	15	TRBV10-3	many	TRBJ2-4	CAISEGAPEVGIQYF	TGTGCCATCAGTGAGGGGGCTCCCGAGGTGGGCATTCAGTACTTC
.	14	TRBV2	few	TRBJ1-5	CASRQGNANQPQHF	TGTGCCAGCAGGCAGGGCAACGCCAATCAGCCCCAGCATTTT
.	15	TRBV18	many	TRBJ1-2	CASSPGLYLNYGYTF	TGTGCCAGCTCACCAGGTCTCTACCTTAACTATGGCTACACCTTC